This T cell receptor beta chain stems from a study of T cell responses to AZD1222 COVID-19 vaccine. Notes on this clone: The antigen is undetermined.

This CDR3 comprises 14 residues. V lost 3 bases and J 2 bases, leaving 11 bases between the germline ends. In germline, CDR1 is SGDLS, CDR2 YYNGEE. Study-level results: Spike was spanned by vaccine-associated CD4 TCRs, with dominance at 160-218 and 743-854. Among the donors, most were white British and more were female, and clonal diversity was possibly underestimated. The repertoires were collected only after the peak T cell response.

Clones were sequenced by immunoSEQ multiplex PCR, and TCRdb holds only the in-frame ones, with some missing. The sample consists of about 70,000 clones, roughly 85% of them appearing once. This sequence originates from an adult in good health. Sequencing was performed on peripheral blood, taken on day 0 of AZD1222 vaccination. V and J are TRBV9 and TRBJ1-1; D possibly corresponds to TRBD1 (5 bases). CDR3 residues: CASSATAFNTEAFF. The CDR3 DNA sequence: TGTGCCAGCAGCGCGACAGCTTTCAACACTGAAGCTTTCTTT.